This T cell receptor beta chain is from a study of shared clonotypes between healthy human individuals. This table comes from immunoSEQ multiplex PCR, and its TCRdb copy is limited to in-frame clones, with some not included. This table holds under 750,000 clones, over 55% found once. Study-wide results and caveats: Across a handful of donors, naive CD4 shared roughly 5%, naive CD8 under 4%, memory CD4 roughly 2.2%, memory CD8 0.4%. Across subsets, estimated richness was generally greater for naive than for memory populations.

This clone was seen only a few times. Antigen: not known. Per germline, CDR1 SEHNR and CDR2 FQNEAQ (reference sequence). The CDR3 has 17 amino acids. Trimming removed 7 bases at V and 0 bases at J, with 20 bases between. The rearrangement links TRBV7-9 to TRBJ2-3; maybe TRBD1 (5 bases). This clonotype was sampled from a woman between 25 and 40 years old in good health. Sequencing was carried out using memory CD4+ T cells sorted from blood. Indicated subset: CD45RA-negative fraction. This CDR3 reads CASNRWKGSTSTDTQYF. The CDR3 DNA sequence: TGTGCCAGCAACCGTTGGAAGGGGTCCACGAGCACAGATACGCAGTATTTT.